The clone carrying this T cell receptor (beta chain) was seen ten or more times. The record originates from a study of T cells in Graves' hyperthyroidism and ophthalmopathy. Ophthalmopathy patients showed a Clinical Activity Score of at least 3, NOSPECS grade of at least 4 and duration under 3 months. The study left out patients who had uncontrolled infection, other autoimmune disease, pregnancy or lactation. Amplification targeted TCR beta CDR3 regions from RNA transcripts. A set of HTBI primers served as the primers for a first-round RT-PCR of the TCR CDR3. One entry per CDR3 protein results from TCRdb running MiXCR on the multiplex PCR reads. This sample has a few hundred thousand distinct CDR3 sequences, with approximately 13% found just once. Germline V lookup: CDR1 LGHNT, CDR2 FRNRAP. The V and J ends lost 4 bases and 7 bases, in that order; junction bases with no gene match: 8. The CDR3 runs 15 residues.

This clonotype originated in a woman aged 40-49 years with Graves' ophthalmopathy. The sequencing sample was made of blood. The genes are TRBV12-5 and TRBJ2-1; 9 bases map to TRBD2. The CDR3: CASGWTAGLANEQFF. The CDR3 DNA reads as TGTGCTAGTGGTTGGACCGCAGGACTAGCGAATGAGCAGTTCTTC.